These T cell receptor beta chains were read from a single sample in a study of T cells after yellow fever vaccination. One entry per CDR3 protein, called by TCRdb with MiXCR from the 5' RACE reads. The table records roughly 340,000 distinct CDR3 sequences, 8.5% to 9% of them present only once. This sample comprised PBMCs, obtained on the day of the first yellow fever vaccination. These receptors originate from a man younger than 35 who received the YFV17D yellow fever vaccine. The CDR3 runs from the conserved cysteine through the conserved F or W. The order of the fields is CDR3 protein, CDR3 DNA, D gene, V gene, J gene, clone size. The D gene is left open where the match is weak. Clone size is shown for a subset of rows, as once, few, many or a class of expanded clone.

cdr3_aa: CASRDRNSPLHF; cdr3_nt: TGTGCCAGCAGAGACCGTAATTCACCCCTCCACTTT; d_call: -; v_call: TRBV6-6; j_call: TRBJ1-6; clone_size: many
cdr3_aa: CATSPLGGGDEQFF; cdr3_nt: TGTGCCACCAGCCCGCTTGGTGGAGGAGATGAGCAGTTCTTC; d_call: -; v_call: TRBV15; j_call: TRBJ2-1; clone_size: -
cdr3_aa: CASSPRGNRAQPQHF; cdr3_nt: TGTGCCAGCTCACCACGGGGCAACAGAGCCCAGCCCCAGCATTTT; d_call: -; v_call: TRBV18; j_call: TRBJ1-5; clone_size: -
cdr3_aa: CASRELENSYNEQFF; cdr3_nt: TGTGCCAGCAGGGAACTAGAGAACTCCTACAATGAGCAGTTCTTC; d_call: -; v_call: TRBV28; j_call: TRBJ2-1; clone_size: -
cdr3_aa: CASTRYGKPNTEAFF; cdr3_nt: TGTGCCAGCACGAGGTATGGCAAACCGAACACTGAAGCTTTCTTT; d_call: -; v_call: TRBV19; j_call: TRBJ1-1; clone_size: few
cdr3_aa: CASGGQGLAGELFF; cdr3_nt: TGTGCCAGCGGGGGACAGGGGCTGGCCGGGGAGCTGTTTTTT; d_call: TRBD1; v_call: TRBV6-1; j_call: TRBJ2-2; clone_size: few
cdr3_aa: CASSWSSLQSLYDGYTF; cdr3_nt: TGTGCCAGCTCATGGTCCAGTCTTCAATCCCTATATGATGGCTACACCTTC; d_call: -; v_call: TRBV18; j_call: TRBJ1-2; clone_size: few
cdr3_aa: CASSDGTGLSQPQHF; cdr3_nt: TGTGCCAGCAGCGACGGGACAGGGTTAAGTCAGCCCCAGCATTTT; d_call: TRBD1; v_call: TRBV5-6; j_call: TRBJ1-5; clone_size: -
cdr3_aa: CASTSRTSGGGIGQFF; cdr3_nt: TGTGCCAGCACCTCAAGAACTAGCGGGGGGGGGATAGGGCAGTTCTTC; d_call: TRBD2; v_call: TRBV6-2/TRBV6-3; j_call: TRBJ2-1; clone_size: -
cdr3_aa: CATQGSNQPQHF; cdr3_nt: TGTGCCACCCAGGGAAGCAATCAGCCCCAGCATTTT; d_call: -; v_call: TRBV9; j_call: TRBJ1-5; clone_size: few
cdr3_aa: CASSLRGFNSPLHF; cdr3_nt: TGTGCCAGCAGTTTGAGGGGGTTTAATTCACCCCTCCACTTT; d_call: -; v_call: TRBV12-3/TRBV12-4; j_call: TRBJ1-6; clone_size: many
cdr3_aa: CASSAGHHTGELFF; cdr3_nt: TGTGCCAGCAGCGCCGGACATCACACCGGGGAGCTGTTTTTT; d_call: -; v_call: TRBV5-4; j_call: TRBJ2-2; clone_size: few
cdr3_aa: CASSPLQGEDTQYF; cdr3_nt: TGCGCCAGCAGCCCCTTACAGGGAGAAGATACGCAGTATTTT; d_call: -; v_call: TRBV5-1; j_call: TRBJ2-3; clone_size: many
cdr3_aa: CASSSQGPTSTDTQYF; cdr3_nt: TGTGCCAGCAGTTCTCAGGGGCCCACTAGCACAGATACGCAGTATTTT; d_call: -; v_call: TRBV7-2; j_call: TRBJ2-3; clone_size: few
cdr3_aa: CASSLRGLGEQFF; cdr3_nt: TGTGCCAGCAGCCTAAGGGGCTTGGGGGAGCAGTTCTTC; d_call: -; v_call: TRBV7-3; j_call: TRBJ2-1; clone_size: few
cdr3_aa: CASSHSGGQETQYF; cdr3_nt: TGCGCCAGCAGCCACAGCGGGGGCCAAGAGACCCAGTACTTC; d_call: TRBD2; v_call: TRBV5-1; j_call: TRBJ2-5; clone_size: few
cdr3_aa: CASSSRTGNNEKLFF; cdr3_nt: TGTGCCAGCAGTTCTAGGACAGGAAATAATGAAAAACTGTTTTTT; d_call: TRBD1; v_call: TRBV6-5; j_call: TRBJ1-4; clone_size: -